This T cell receptor beta chain was profiled in a study of blood T cell repertoires in COVID-19 (dated by TCRdb to about 2020). Concerning the study at large: Samples covering the acute and convalescent phases of COVID-19 were provided by collaborators in the United States, Italy and Spain. The prospective study material was composed of cDNA or gDNA derived from T cells, B-cell-depleted T cells, or PBMCs. Deeply sampled blood TCRbeta repertoires from subjects exposed to, actively infected with, or recovered from COVID-19 were included in the dataset. A freely available public database, intended as a resource for researchers studying the immune response to SARS-CoV-2, is where the repertoires were released. Samples were obtained from the ongoing ImmuneRACE study (first 160 participants) and from 1,254 subjects provided by 6 global collaborators. Nearly every sample came with metadata listing a de-identified subject ID, COVID-19 status, age in years and sex. HLA class I and class II types, where available, came from metadata supplied by the sample provider rather than from assay-based typing.

Details on this clone: Its antigen is still unknown. Base-call qualities are not available, and no considerably larger clone is one nucleotide away.

Participants in the prospective study were enrolled through a virtual design, were aged roughly 18 to 100 years, and lived in about 25 United States geographic areas. In the prospective study, participants were assigned to cohorts based on the clinical history participants reported in a screening survey and a study questionnaire. Recovered participants in ImmuneRACE Cohort 3 were defined by two consecutive negative NP/OP PCR tests, clearance by a healthcare professional, or resolution of symptoms. Each participant in the prospective study had whole blood, serum and a nasopharyngeal or oropharyngeal swab collected by mobile phlebotomists. Participants in the prospective study had the option to provide additional blood draws and questionnaires over a roughly two-month period. Before DNA extraction, blood samples from the prospective study were shipped at room temperature or frozen. TCRbeta CDR3 regions were amplified from genomic DNA using the immunoSEQ Assay, a bias-controlled multiplex PCR. The original pipeline was this. The number of nucleated cells in each sample was estimated from the amplification of reference gene primers within the assay. To quantify the absolute abundance of each unique TCRbeta CDR3 rearrangement, sequence reads were collapsed and filtered. Productive Simpson clonality was computed per sample as the square root of Simpson's diversity index over productive rearrangements. TCRdb re-hosts the immuneACCESS table, in-frame sequences only. Its copies lack some clones; in the studies checked, an unresolved V gene accounts for under half of them, and the cause for the rest is not known. V and J calls and clone size are copied from that table; D and trimming were computed from the DNA. The sample table shows 300,000 to 350,000 clones, and roughly 87% are seen once. In total, the top ten clones hold about 9.8% of the sample.

Overall study results and their limits: The quantity of clinical and demographic metadata differed by source and by participant and was supplied without curation.

The V and J ends are trimmed by 2 bases and 3 bases, leaving 11 bases between them. CDR1 and CDR2 are drawn from the germline V gene: SGHRS, YFSETQ. From its cysteine to its phenylalanine, the CDR3 spans 14 amino acids. CDR3 DNA is the only sequence kept; it has 42 bases, read in frame from the first base. The sequence is built from TRBV5-1 and TRBJ1-1; tentative D gene TRBD1, with 6 bases matching. The TCR originated in a woman under 30 who had recovered from COVID-19. The material sequenced was PBMCs or T cells enriched from blood (not recorded which). DNA sequence: TGCGCCAGCAGCTTCCGGGACACACACACTGAAGCTTTCTTT. It translates to CASSFRDTHTEAFF.